This T cell receptor (beta chain) stems from a study of shared clonotypes between healthy human individuals. Across the whole study: Three CD4 naive, three CD4 memory, two CD8 naive and one CD8 memory plate were used per donor.

CD45RO-negative, CCR7-selected cells formed the naive CD8 fraction, which excluded terminally differentiated effector memory CD45RA+ cells. Assay: immunoSEQ multiplex PCR; the TCRdb copy retains only in-frame clones and omits some. The sample has over 2 million clones; 85% to 95% are singletons. General observations from the study: The expectation was that sequencing depth would affect clonotype sharing among donors.

Of note for this clone: The antigen is undetermined.

Sequenced sample: naive CD8+ T cells sorted from blood. The TCR was taken from a man aged 18 to 30 in good health.

CDR3 in DNA: TGCGCCAGCAGCGCCTCAAGACCGGGAGATACGCAGTATTTT. The encoded protein is CASSASRPGDTQYF. V usage is TRBV5-1 and J usage is TRBJ2-3; no firm D call. Germline CDR1 SGHRS, CDR2 YFSETQ. The V gene lost 4 bases and the J gene lost 5 bases, with 14 bases spanning the gap. This CDR3 is 14 amino acids long. Full variable domain (missing parts from reference TRBV5-1 and TRBJ2-3): KAGVTQTPRYLIKTRGQQVTLSCSPISGHRSVSWYQQTPGQGLQFLFEYFSETQRNKGNFPGRFSGRQFSNSRSEMNVSTLELGDSALYLCASSASRPGDTQYFGPGTRLTVL.